This T cell receptor beta chain was obtained from a study of T cells in Graves' hyperthyroidism and ophthalmopathy. Study-level results: By a 13 V-J model, ophthalmopathy was set apart from stable hyperthyroidism. The model identified upcoming ophthalmopathy a median roughly 6.5 months ahead of onset. Among clonotypes expanded in thyroid above 0.001, most were also found in blood.

Amplified regions were TCR beta CDR3 sequences from RNA transcripts. Carried out on the TCR CDR3, a first-round RT-PCR used the HTBI primer set. MiXCR was run by TCRdb on the multiplex PCR reads, yielding one entry per CDR3 protein. The top ten hold about 7% of the sample, which has 660,000 or so distinct CDR3 sequences, less than 45% seen once. For this clonotype: Its antigen is unidentified.

Used for diagnoses were clinical symptoms, serum thyroxine and TRAb, thyroid ultrasound and orbital computed tomography. Germline-derived CDR1 and CDR2 are ENHRY and SYGVKD. Trimming took 7 bases from V and 5 from J, leaving 17 bases between them. CDR3 length: 14 amino acids. This TCR came from an adult man with Graves' disease, either hyperthyroidism or ophthalmopathy (not recorded which). Source material: peripheral blood or thyroid tissue (not recorded which). The chain couples TRBV10-3 to TRBJ1-2; D is possibly TRBD1 (5 bases). The CDR3 nucleotides read TGTGCCATCACATGGGGCCAGGGCCCATATGGCTACACCTTC. Translated: CAITWGQGPYGYTF.